A selection of T cell receptor beta chains follows, all from one sample in a study of long-term antiretroviral therapy in people with HIV. Assay used: immunoSEQ multiplex PCR; TCRdb lists only in-frame clones, some missing. This sample has under 30,000 clones, with approximately 90% found just once. This specimen consisted of unsorted PBMCs, obtained about 5 years before starting antiretroviral therapy. The receptors stem from a man over 45 with HIV. The CDR3 runs from the conserved cysteine through the conserved F or W. A D gene is named only where the DNA matches it firmly. The size entry is marked missing in some rows and otherwise reads once, few, many or a size class.

clone size,CDR3 length,V gene,D gene,J gene,CDR3 DNA,CDR3 protein
NA,16,TRBV7-9,NA,TRBJ2-3,TGTGCCAGCAGCTTAGGAACAGGGTCGACCACAGATACGCAGTATTTT,CASSLGTGSTTDTQYF
once,13,TRBV9,NA,TRBJ2-3,TGTGCCAGCAGCGCAGGAGACACAGATACGCAGTATTTT,CASSAGDTDTQYF
NA,14,TRBV18,NA,TRBJ2-7,TGTGCCAGCTCACCAGACGCAAACTTCTACGAGCAGTACTTC,CASSPDANFYEQYF
NA,15,TRBV13,NA,TRBJ2-2,TGTGCCAGCGTTCGGGGCTTCGCGAACACCGGGGAGCTGTTTTTT,CASVRGFANTGELFF
NA,16,TRBV5-1,TRBD2,TRBJ2-3,TGCGCCAGCAGCATGGGACTAGCGGGGCTCACAGATACGCAGTATTTT,CASSMGLAGLTDTQYF
NA,14,TRBV5-5,NA,TRBJ1-4,TGTGCCAGCAGCCTCCGGGGTAGGGGTGAAAAACTGTTTTTT,CASSLRGRGEKLFF
once,14,TRBV18,TRBD2,TRBJ2-7,TGTGCCAGCTCACCTAGCGGGACATTTTGGGAGCAGTACTTC,CASSPSGTFWEQYF
NA,12,TRBV10-2,NA,TRBJ2-5,TGCGCCAGCAGGGGGGTCGTGGAGACCCAGTACTTC,CASRGVVETQYF
NA,22,TRBV14,TRBD2,TRBJ2-2,TGTGCCAGCAGCCCGATACCGACTAGCGGGAGGGCCCCATATCTGAACACCGGGGAGCTGTTTTTT,CASSPIPTSGRAPYLNTGELFF
NA,15,TRBV10-3,TRBD1,TRBJ1-2,TGTGCCATCAAAGATCACAGGGGTGAAAACTATGGCTACACCTTC,CAIKDHRGENYGYTF
NA,17,TRBV13,TRBD1,TRBJ2-7,TGTGCCAGCACCTTGGGGGTCTCGGACAGGGAAGACTACGAGCAGTACTTC,CASTLGVSDREDYEQYF
NA,13,TRBV7-9,NA,TRBJ1-1,TGTGCCAGCAGCTTAGGGCTATCACCTGAAGCTTTCTTT,CASSLGLSPEAFF
NA,14,TRBV6-1,TRBD1,TRBJ1-1,TGTGCCAGCACCATCTCCACAGGGGACACTGAAGCTTTCTTT,CASTISTGDTEAFF
NA,15,TRBV12-5,TRBD1,TRBJ1-3,TGTGCTAGTGGTTTGGGGACAGGGGGCGGAAACACCATATATTTT,CASGLGTGGGNTIYF
few,16,TRBV10-3,NA,TRBJ1-6,TGTGCCAGCAGTTATAGTGTAGGGGACGGGGCTTCACCCCTCCACTTT,CASSYSVGDGASPLHF
NA,14,TRBV14,NA,TRBJ2-5,TGTGCCAGCAGCTACGGATGGAGCCAAGAGACCCAGTACTTC,CASSYGWSQETQYF
NA,13,TRBV9,NA,TRBJ2-3,TGTGCCAGCAGCCCACGACTCGGGGATACGCAGTATTTT,CASSPRLGDTQYF
NA,14,TRBV18,TRBD1,TRBJ1-1,TGTGCCAGCTCAACTACAGGGGGGGACACTGAAGCTTTCTTT,CASSTTGGDTEAFF
NA,13,TRBV6-1,TRBD2,TRBJ2-3,TGTGCCAGCCAACTAGCGGGAGCAGATACGCAGTATTTT,CASQLAGADTQYF
NA,17,TRBV30,TRBD1,TRBJ1-3,TGTGCCTGGAGTGTGCAGACCCCCGGGACAGCTGGAAACACCATATATTTT,CAWSVQTPGTAGNTIYF
NA,14,TRBV5-4,TRBD2,TRBJ2-7,TGTGCCAGCAGCCCAAGCGGGAGGGCCGCCGAGCAGTACTTC,CASSPSGRAAEQYF
NA,13,TRBV5-1,TRBD1,TRBJ1-2,TGCGCCACCGACTCCGGGACAGGGTTCGACTACACCTTC,CATDSGTGFDYTF
few,13,TRBV2,NA,TRBJ1-2,TGTGCCAGCAGTGAACAGGGTAACTATGGCTACACCTTC,CASSEQGNYGYTF
NA,16,TRBV7-9,NA,TRBJ2-7,TGTGCCAGCAGCTTAGAACGCCCTCCAAAGGTTTACGAGCAGTACTTC,CASSLERPPKVYEQYF
once,15,TRBV5-4,TRBD1,TRBJ2-3,TGTGCCAGCAGCCGACAGGGGGATAGCACAGATACGCAGTATTTT,CASSRQGDSTDTQYF
NA,22,TRBV15,TRBD2,TRBJ2-1,TGTGCCACCAGCAGATTCCCGCTGTCCGGGACTAGCGGGAGCTTCTCCTACAATGAGCAGTTCTTC,CATSRFPLSGTSGSFSYNEQFF
NA,14,TRBV29-1,NA,TRBJ1-2,TGCAGCGTTGAACATAGTCCGGCGAGCTATGGCTACACCTTC,CSVEHSPASYGYTF
NA,11,TRBV30,NA,TRBJ2-7,TGTGCCTGGAGTTCAGACTACGAGCAGTACTTC,CAWSSDYEQYF
NA,9,TRBV5-6,NA,TRBJ2-5,TGTGCCACCCCCCAGGGCCAGTACTTC,CATPQGQYF
once,17,TRBV11-2,NA,TRBJ1-2,TGTGCCAGCAGCCTGTCCCGGGGAGGGGGGACTTATGATGGCTACACCTTC,CASSLSRGGGTYDGYTF